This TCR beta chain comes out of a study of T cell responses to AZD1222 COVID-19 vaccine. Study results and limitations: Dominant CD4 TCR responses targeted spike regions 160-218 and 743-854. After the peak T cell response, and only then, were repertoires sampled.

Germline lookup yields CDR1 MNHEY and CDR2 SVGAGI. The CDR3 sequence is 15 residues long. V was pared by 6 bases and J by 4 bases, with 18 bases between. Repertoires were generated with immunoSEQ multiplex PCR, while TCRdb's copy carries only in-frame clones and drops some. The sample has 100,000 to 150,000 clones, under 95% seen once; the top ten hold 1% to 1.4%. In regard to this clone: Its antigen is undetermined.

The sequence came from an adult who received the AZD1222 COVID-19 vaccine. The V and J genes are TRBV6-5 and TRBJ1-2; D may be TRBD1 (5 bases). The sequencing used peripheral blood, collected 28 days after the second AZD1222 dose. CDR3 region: CASSSRRGRGYGYTF. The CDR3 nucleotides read TGTGCCAGCAGCTCCAGAAGGGGACGGGGCTATGGCTACACCTTC.